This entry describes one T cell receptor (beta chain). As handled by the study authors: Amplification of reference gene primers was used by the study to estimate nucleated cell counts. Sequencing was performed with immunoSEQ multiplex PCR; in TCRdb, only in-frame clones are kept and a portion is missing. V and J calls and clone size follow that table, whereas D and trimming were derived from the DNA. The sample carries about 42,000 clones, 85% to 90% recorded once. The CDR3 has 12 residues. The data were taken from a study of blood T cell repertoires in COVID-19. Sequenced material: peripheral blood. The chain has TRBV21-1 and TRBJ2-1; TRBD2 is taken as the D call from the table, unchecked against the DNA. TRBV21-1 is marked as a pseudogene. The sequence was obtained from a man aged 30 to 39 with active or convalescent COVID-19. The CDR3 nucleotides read TGTGCCAGCAGCATTAGCGGGGGGGAGCAGTTCTTC. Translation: CASSISGGEQFF.